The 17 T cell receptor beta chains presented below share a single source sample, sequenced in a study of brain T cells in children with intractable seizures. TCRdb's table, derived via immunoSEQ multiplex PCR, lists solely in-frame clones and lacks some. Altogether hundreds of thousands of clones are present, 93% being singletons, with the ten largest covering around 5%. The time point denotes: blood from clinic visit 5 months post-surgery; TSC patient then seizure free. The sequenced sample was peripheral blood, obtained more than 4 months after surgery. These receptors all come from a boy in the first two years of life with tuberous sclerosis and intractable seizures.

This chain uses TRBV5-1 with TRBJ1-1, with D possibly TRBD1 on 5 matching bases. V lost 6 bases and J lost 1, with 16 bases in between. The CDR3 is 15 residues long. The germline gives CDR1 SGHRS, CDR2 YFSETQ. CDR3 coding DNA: TGCGCCAGCAAGCTACTCTACGGACAGAACACTGAAGCTTTCTTT. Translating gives CASKLLYGQNTEAFF. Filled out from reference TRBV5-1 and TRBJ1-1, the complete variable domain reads KAGVTQTPRYLIKTRGQQVTLSCSPISGHRSVSWYQQTPGQGLQFLFEYFSETQRNKGNFPGRFSGRQFSNSRSEMNVSTLELGDSALYLCASKLLYGQNTEAFFGQGTRLTVV.

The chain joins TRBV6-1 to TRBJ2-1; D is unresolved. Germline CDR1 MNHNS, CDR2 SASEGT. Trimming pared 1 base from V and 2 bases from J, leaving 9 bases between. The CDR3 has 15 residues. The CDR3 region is CASSEGAGAYNEQFF. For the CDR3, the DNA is TGTGCCAGCAGTGAAGGTGCAGGAGCCTACAATGAGCAGTTCTTC.

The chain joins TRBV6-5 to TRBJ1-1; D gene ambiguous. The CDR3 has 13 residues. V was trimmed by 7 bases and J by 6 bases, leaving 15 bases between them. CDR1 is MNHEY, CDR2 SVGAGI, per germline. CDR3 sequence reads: CASKYGTGSEAFF. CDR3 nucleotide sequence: TGTGCCAGCAAATATGGCACCGGGTCTGAAGCTTTCTTT.

The CDR3 here is CASSLATGATGELFF. The CDR3 DNA sequence: TGTGCCAGCAGCCTCGCGACAGGGGCCACCGGGGAGCTGTTTTTT. The genes are TRBV5-6 and TRBJ2-2; TRBD1 matches 8 bases. This CDR3 is built from 15 residues. The germline V gene has CDR1 SGHDT and CDR2 YYEEEE. V shed 4 bases and J 4 bases; nucleotides not matched to a gene: 6.

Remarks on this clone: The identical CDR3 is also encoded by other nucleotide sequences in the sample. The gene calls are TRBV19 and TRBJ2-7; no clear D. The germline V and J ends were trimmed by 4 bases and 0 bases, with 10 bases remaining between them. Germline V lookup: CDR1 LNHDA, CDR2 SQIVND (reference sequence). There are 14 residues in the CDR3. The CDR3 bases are TGTGCCAGTAGTACGGCCGGTAGCTCCTACGAGCAGTACTTC. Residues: CASSTAGSSYEQYF.

For the CDR3, the DNA is TGTGCCAGCAGAAGTCCCTACGAGCAGTACTTC. It specifies CASRSPYEQYF. The V and J genes are TRBV2 and TRBJ2-7; D remains ambiguous. Trimming left V 6 bases short and J 2 bases short, with 5 bases between. The germline gives CDR1 SNHLY, CDR2 FYNNEI. CDR3 length equals 11 residues.

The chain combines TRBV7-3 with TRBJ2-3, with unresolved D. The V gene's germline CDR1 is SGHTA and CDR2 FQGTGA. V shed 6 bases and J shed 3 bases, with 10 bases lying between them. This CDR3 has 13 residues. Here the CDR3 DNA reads TGTGCCAGCAGGGATACAGCGACAGATACGCAGTATTTT. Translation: CASRDTATDTQYF. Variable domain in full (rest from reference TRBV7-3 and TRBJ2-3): GAGVSQTPSNKVTEKGKYVELRCDPISGHTALYWYRQSLGQGPEFLIYFQGTGAADDSGLPNDRFFAVRPEGSVSTLKIQRTERGDSAVYLCASRDTATDTQYFGPGTRLTVL.

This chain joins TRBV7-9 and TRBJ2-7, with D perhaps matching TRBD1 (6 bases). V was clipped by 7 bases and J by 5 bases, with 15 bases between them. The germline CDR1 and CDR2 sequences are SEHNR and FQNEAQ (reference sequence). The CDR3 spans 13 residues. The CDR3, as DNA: TGTGCCAGCATCCCGACAAACAGGGACGAGCAGTACTTC. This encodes CASIPTNRDEQYF. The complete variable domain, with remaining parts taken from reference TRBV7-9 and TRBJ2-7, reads DTGVSQNPRHKITKRGQNVTFRCDPISEHNRLYWYRQTLGQGPEFLTYFQNEAQLEKSRLLSDRFSAERPKGSFSTLEIQRTEQGDSAMYLCASIPTNRDEQYFGPGTRLTVT.

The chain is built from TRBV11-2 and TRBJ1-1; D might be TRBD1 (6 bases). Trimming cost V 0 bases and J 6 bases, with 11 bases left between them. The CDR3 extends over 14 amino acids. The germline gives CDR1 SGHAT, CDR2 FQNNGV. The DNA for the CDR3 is TGTGCCAGCAGCTTAGAAGGGGGGACGGCTGAAGCTTTCTTT. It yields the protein CASSLEGGTAEAFF.

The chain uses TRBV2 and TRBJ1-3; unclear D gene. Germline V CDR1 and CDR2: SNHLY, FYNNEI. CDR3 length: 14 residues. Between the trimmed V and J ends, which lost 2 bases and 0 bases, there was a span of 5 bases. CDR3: CASSERSSGNTIYF. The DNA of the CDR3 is TGTGCCAGCAGTGAACGAAGCTCTGGAAACACCATATATTTT. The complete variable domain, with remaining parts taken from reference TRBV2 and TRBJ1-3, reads EPEVTQTPSHQVTQMGQEVILRCVPISNHLYFYWYRQILGQKVEFLVSFYNNEISEKSEIFDDQFSVERPDGSNFTLKIRSTKLEDSAMYFCASSERSSGNTIYFGEGSWLTVV.

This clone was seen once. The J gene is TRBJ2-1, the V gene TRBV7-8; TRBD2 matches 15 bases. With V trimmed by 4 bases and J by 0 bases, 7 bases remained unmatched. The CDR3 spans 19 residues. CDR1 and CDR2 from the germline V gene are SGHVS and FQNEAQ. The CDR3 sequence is CASSYGLAGGYSSYNEQFF. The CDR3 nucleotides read TGTGCCAGCAGCTACGGACTAGCGGGGGGGTACAGCTCCTACAATGAGCAGTTCTTC.

CDR3 sequence reads: CASSQVAGAFYEQYF. Here the CDR3 DNA reads TGCGCCAGCAGCCAAGTCGCGGGAGCATTCTACGAGCAGTACTTC. The chain couples TRBV4-1 to TRBJ2-7; 7 bases match TRBD2. With 1 base clipped from V and 3 bases from J, the junction kept 6 bases outside the gene matches. The CDR3 spans 15 residues. Looked up from germline, CDR1 is MGHRA and CDR2 is YSYEKL.

This CDR3 is CASRVGTLLGYTF. The CDR3, as DNA: TGTGCCAGCCGGGTCGGAACCCTCCTTGGCTACACCTTC. The chain uses TRBV2 and TRBJ1-2; D gene uncertain. The CDR3 is 13 residues long. Trimming shortened V by 8 bases and J by 7 bases, and 17 bases separated the two germline ends. Germline V lookup: CDR1 SNHLY, CDR2 FYNNEI.

CDR3 in amino acids: CASSYLSGGVYEQYF. In DNA, the CDR3 is TGTGCCAGCAGTTACTTAAGCGGGGGGGTTTACGAGCAGTACTTC. This chain uses TRBV6-5 with TRBJ2-7, with 10 bases identical to TRBD2. The length of the CDR3 is 15 residues. Germline V lookup: CDR1 MNHEY, CDR2 SVGAGI. J lost 4 bases, V lost 1 base, and 4 bases had no gene match.

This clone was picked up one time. CDR3 amino acids: CAWSVQEEQFF. The DNA for the CDR3 is TGTGCCTGGAGTGTACAGGAGGAGCAGTTCTTC. The chain has TRBV30 and TRBJ2-1, with D perhaps matching TRBD1 (5 bases). Germline values: CDR1 GTSNPN, CDR2 SVGIG (reference sequence). The germline V and J ends were trimmed by 0 bases and 10 bases, with 7 bases remaining between them. CDR3 length: 11 amino acids.

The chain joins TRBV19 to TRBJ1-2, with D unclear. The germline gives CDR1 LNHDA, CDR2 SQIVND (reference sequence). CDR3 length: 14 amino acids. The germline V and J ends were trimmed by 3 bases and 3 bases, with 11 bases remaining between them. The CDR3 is CASSIGNRYYGYTF. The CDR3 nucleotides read TGTGCCAGTAGTATCGGGAACAGATACTATGGCTACACCTTC.

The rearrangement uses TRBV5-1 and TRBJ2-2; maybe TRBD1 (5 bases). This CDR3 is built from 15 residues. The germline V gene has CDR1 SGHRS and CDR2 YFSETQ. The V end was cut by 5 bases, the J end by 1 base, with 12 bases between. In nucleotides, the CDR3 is TGCGCCAGCAGGATGGTCACAGGGAACACCGGGGAGCTGTTTTTT. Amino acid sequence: CASRMVTGNTGELFF.